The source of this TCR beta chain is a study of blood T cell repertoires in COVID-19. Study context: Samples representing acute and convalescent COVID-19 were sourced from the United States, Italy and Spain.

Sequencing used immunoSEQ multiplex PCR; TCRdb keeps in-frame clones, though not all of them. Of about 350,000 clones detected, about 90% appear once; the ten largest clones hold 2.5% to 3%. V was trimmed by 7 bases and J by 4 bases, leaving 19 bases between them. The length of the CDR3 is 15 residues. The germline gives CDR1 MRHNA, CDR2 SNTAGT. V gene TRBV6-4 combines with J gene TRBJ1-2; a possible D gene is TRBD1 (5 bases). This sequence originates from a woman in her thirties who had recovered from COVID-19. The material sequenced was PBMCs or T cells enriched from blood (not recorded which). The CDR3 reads CASKQWGSTGYGYTF. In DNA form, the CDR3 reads TGTGCCAGCAAGCAATGGGGCAGTACGGGCTATGGCTACACCTTC.